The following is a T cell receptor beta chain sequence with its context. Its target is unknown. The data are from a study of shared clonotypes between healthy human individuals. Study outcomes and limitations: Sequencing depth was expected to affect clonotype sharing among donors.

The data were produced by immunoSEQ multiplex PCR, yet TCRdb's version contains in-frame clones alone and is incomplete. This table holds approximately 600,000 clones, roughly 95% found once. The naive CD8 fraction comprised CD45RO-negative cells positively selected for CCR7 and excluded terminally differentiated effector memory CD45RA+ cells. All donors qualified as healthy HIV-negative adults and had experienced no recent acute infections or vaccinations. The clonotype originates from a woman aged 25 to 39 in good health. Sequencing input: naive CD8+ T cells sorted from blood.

In DNA form, the CDR3 reads TGTGCCAGCAGCTACGGGACAGGGCACGGAAACACCATATATTTT. It translates to CASSYGTGHGNTIYF. The chain is built from TRBV5-6 and TRBJ1-3, with TRBD1 identical over 9 bases. This CDR3 has 15 amino acids. Germline-derived CDR1 and CDR2 are SGHDT and YYEEEE. J was trimmed by 4 bases and V by 3 bases; bases with no gene match: 5.